The 20 T cell receptor beta chains below come from one sample, sequenced in a study of T-cell memory formation after mild COVID-19. TCRdb redid the calling of the 5' RACE reads with MiXCR, one entry per CDR3 protein. The sample holds about 110,000 distinct CDR3 sequences, roughly a sixth seen once. Sequencing used PBMCs or a T cell subset sorted from them (not recorded which). These receptors came from a man aged 18 to 29 who had mild COVID-19 (a few samples of this study predate the infection). Cell type and time point are not known.

This clonotype was observed a few times. CDR3 DNA: TGTGCCAGCAGTTACGGAGTAGCGGGGGCCTACGAGCAGTACTTC. Its translation: CASSYGVAGAYEQYF. The rearrangement links TRBV6-8 to TRBJ2-7; 9 bases line up with TRBD2. V trimming: 2 bases; J trimming: 2 bases; junction bases outside the gene matches: 4. The CDR3 extends over 15 amino acids. Per the germline V gene, CDR1 is MNHGY and CDR2 is SAAAGT.

This clonotype turned up a few times. The chain couples TRBV4-3 to TRBJ1-2, with D possibly matching TRBD1 (5 bases). Germline assignment: CDR1 LGHNA and CDR2 YSLEER. Trimming pared 3 bases from V and 4 bases from J, leaving 12 bases between. This CDR3 is built from 14 residues. The CDR3 DNA reads TGCGCCAGCAGCCAGGAGAGGGGCCTCTATGGCTACACCTTC. Translated: CASSQERGLYGYTF.

This clonotype was detected ten times or more. V gene TRBV6-2 or TRBV6-3 combines with J gene TRBJ2-2; D unclear. V lost 7 bases, J lost 4 bases, and 13 bases lay in between. Germline V gene data show CDR1 as MNHEY and CDR2 as SVGEGT. The CDR3 runs to 14 residues. CDR3 sequence reads: CASKMEWSTGELFF. CDR3 nucleotides: TGTGCCAGCAAAATGGAGTGGAGCACCGGGGAGCTGTTTTTT.

The table lists this clonotype with a few counts. J is TRBJ2-5 and V is TRBV4-2; D gene ambiguous. This CDR3 contains 15 residues. From germline, CDR1 is LGHNA and CDR2 YNFKEQ. The ends were cut back, 1 base at V and 5 bases at J, with 14 bases in the middle. As DNA, the CDR3 is TGTGCCAGCAGCCAAGCAGAACCCCTGGAGGAGACCCAGTACTTC. It yields the protein CASSQAEPLEETQYF.

The chain uses TRBV5-1 and TRBJ2-2, with unresolved D. V gave up 0 bases and J gave up 4 bases, with 13 bases separating them. This CDR3 comprises 16 residues. Germline V gives CDR1 SGHRS, CDR2 YFSETQ. The CDR3 sequence: CASSLGAGDSTGELFF. The CDR3 DNA is TGCGCCAGCAGCTTGGGGGCAGGCGATAGCACCGGGGAGCTGTTTTTT.

The table lists this clonotype with many counts. J is TRBJ2-1 and V is TRBV9; D uncertain. V gave up 5 bases and J gave up 0 bases, with 9 bases separating them. CDR1 and CDR2 from the germline V gene are SGDLS and YYNGEE. This CDR3 has 14 amino acids. The CDR3 is CASSRQSSYNEQFF. The CDR3 coding sequence is TGTGCCAGCAGTAGGCAGAGCTCCTACAATGAGCAGTTCTTC.

This clonotype was found a few times. The CDR3 DNA reads as TGTGCCAGCAGCTTAGCGGGGGTTGTTGGGGAGCTGTTTTTT. It encodes CASSLAGVVGELFF. This sequence joins TRBV7-2 and TRBJ2-2; either TRBD1 or TRBD2 may fit D (5 bases each). The CDR3 is made up of 14 amino acids. The V end was cut by 0 bases, the J end by 8 bases, with 10 bases between. CDR1 and CDR2 (germline): SGHTA, FQGNSA.

This sequence joins TRBV15 and TRBJ1-2; no reliable D call. Between the trimmed V and J ends, which lost 0 bases and 7 bases, there was a span of 12 bases. This CDR3 spans 14 amino acids. Germline CDR1 is LNHNV and CDR2 is YYDKDF (reference sequence). In DNA form, the CDR3 reads TGTGCCACCAGCAGAGATCAAGGGTATAGTGGCTACACCTTC. Encoded protein: CATSRDQGYSGYTF.

This clonotype was recorded many times. The chain recombines TRBV12-3 or TRBV12-4 with TRBJ1-1, with D perhaps matching TRBD1 (5 bases). The CDR3 runs to 12 residues. V was shortened by 7 bases and J by 4 bases, with 10 bases between the two germline ends. The CDR3 nucleotides are TGTGCCAGCACTCTTCAGGGCACTGAAGCTTTCTTT. This gives the protein CASTLQGTEAFF.

The rearrangement uses TRBV12-3 or TRBV12-4 and TRBJ1-2, with 7 positions matching TRBD1. CDR3 length equals 13 residues. The V segment lost 4 bases and the J segment 4 bases; nucleotides outside the gene matches: 3. This chain's CDR3 is CASSSRTGYGYTF. The CDR3 region has the DNA TGTGCCAGCAGTTCCCGGACAGGCTATGGCTACACCTTC.

The rearrangement joins TRBV4-3 to TRBJ2-3; D ambiguous. The germline gives CDR1 LGHNA, CDR2 YSLEER. The CDR3 loop spans 13 amino acids. V was pared by 1 base and J by 7 bases, with 9 bases between. The CDR3 sequence is CASSQVQTNTQYF. Here the CDR3 DNA reads TGCGCCAGCAGCCAAGTCCAGACGAATACGCAGTATTTT.

This clonotype was seen only a few times. J is TRBJ1-4 and V is TRBV7-9; 8 bases are shared with TRBD1. The CDR3 has 15 amino acids. The junction had 8 bases not matched to a gene; V was cut back by 6 bases and J by 5 bases. Per the germline V gene, CDR1 is SEHNR and CDR2 is FQNEAQ (reference sequence). Here the CDR3 DNA reads TGTGCCAGCAGTCCTCAGGGGGCGAGAAATGAAAAACTGTTTTTT. Translation: CASSPQGARNEKLFF.

V and J are TRBV12-3 or TRBV12-4 and TRBJ1-2; tentative D call: TRBD1 (6 bases). Trimming shortened V by 5 bases and J by 8 bases, and 15 bases separated the two germline ends. This CDR3 has 13 residues. CDR3 region: CASSGFGGQGYTF. The CDR3 DNA follows: TGTGCCAGCAGTGGCTTTGGGGGGCAGGGCTACACCTTC.

This clonotype occurred a few times. This chain links TRBV24-1 with TRBJ2-2, with D possibly called TRBD1 or TRBD2 (5 bases each). Trimming left V 12 bases short and J 2 bases short, with 18 bases between. Germline CDR1 is KGHDR and CDR2 is SFDVKD. The CDR3 length is 15 residues. CDR3 nucleotides: TGTGCCTCGGCCTTTAGGGGAGCTAACACCGGGGAGCTGTTTTTT. It specifies CASAFRGANTGELFF.

This clonotype was detected only a few times. V is TRBV18 and J is TRBJ2-7, with D unclear. The V end was cut by 5 bases, the J end by 6 bases, with 11 bases between. CDR1 and CDR2 from the germline V gene are KGHSH and LQKENI. This CDR3 has 12 amino acids. The CDR3 here is CASSGLLVEQYF. For the CDR3, the DNA is TGTGCCAGCTCAGGATTATTGGTCGAGCAGTACTTC.

This clonotype was counted a few times. The rearrangement uses TRBV7-2 and TRBJ1-4; D gene unclear. This CDR3 contains 13 residues. The germline V gene encodes CDR1 SGHTA and CDR2 FQGNSA. Trimming cost V 5 bases and J 5 bases, with 9 bases left between them. The CDR3 nucleotides are TGTGCCAGCAGCCGTAGTAGAAATGAAAAACTGTTTTTT. Protein product: CASSRSRNEKLFF. Based on the CDR3 plus reference TRBV7-2 and TRBJ1-4, the full variable domain is GAGVSQSPSNKVTEKGKDVELRCDPISGHTALYWYRQSLGQGLEFLIYFQGNSAPDKSGLPSDRFSAERTGGSVSTLTIQRTQQEDSAVYLCASSRSRNEKLFFGSGTQLSVL.

The chain links TRBV25-1 to TRBJ2-2, with TRBD1 matching over 10 bases. V was clipped by 1 base and J by 1 base; unmatched bases: 0. The V gene's germline CDR1 is MGHDK and CDR2 SYGVNS. This CDR3 region has 16 residues. CDR3 protein: CASSEWDRGNTGELFF. The CDR3 region has the DNA TGTGCCAGCAGTGAATGGGACAGGGGGAACACCGGGGAGCTGTTTTTT.

This clonotype was detected a few times. This sequence joins TRBV5-1 and TRBJ1-6; D not certain. CDR1 is SGHRS, CDR2 YFSETQ, per germline. The CDR3 is 12 amino acids. Deletions cut 2 bases from V and 12 bases from J, with 9 bases between. The CDR3 loop is CASSLGQQPLHF. The CDR3 DNA follows: TGCGCCAGCAGCTTAGGGCAGCAACCCCTCCACTTT.

This chain joins TRBV12-3 or TRBV12-4 and TRBJ2-7; the D gene is possibly TRBD1 (6 bases). V was trimmed by 5 bases and J by 6 bases, leaving 17 bases between them. CDR3 length: 14 amino acids. CDR3 DNA sequence: TGTGCCAGCAGTACCTCTGGACAACAGGGCGAGCAGTACTTC. This sequence encodes CASSTSGQQGEQYF.

The chain recombines TRBV10-3 with TRBJ2-1; D might be TRBD2 (6 bases). The CDR3 consists of 19 residues. In germline, CDR1 is ENHRY, CDR2 SYGVKD. Trimming took 4 bases from V and 3 from J, leaving 25 bases between them. CDR3 loop: CAISAGTGSPRGNYNEQFF. The CDR3 coding sequence is TGTGCCATCAGTGCAGGAACAGGATCCCCCCGCGGGAACTACAATGAGCAGTTCTTC.